This TCR beta chain was documented in a study of T cells expressing NK-cell markers (dated by TCRdb to 2020 to 2022). Context from the whole study: Three sorted T-cell subsets (CD3+CD56+NKG2C+, CD3+CD56+NKG2C- and CD3+CD56-NKG2C+) from roughly eight donors had their TCR beta-chain repertoires profiled. Seven of the eight sequenced donors were HCMV-seropositive and one was HCMV-seronegative. Randomly selected healthy volunteers, three men and five women, were used as the eight sequenced donors. Libraries were sequenced as 2 x 150 bp reads on Illumina HiSeq 2000/2500, MiSeq or NextSeq.

To determine HCMV serostatus, a commercial ELISA kit was used to detect HCMV-specific IgG in serum. Peripheral blood mononuclear cells were isolated from blood by Ficoll density gradient centrifugation. Notes on this clonotype: Its binding antigen is unknown.

CDR3 length: 16 amino acids, cysteine to phenylalanine. The DNA is not on file. Looking up the germline V gene (reference sequence) yields CDR1 DFQATT and CDR2 SNEGSKA. The sequencer listed for this sample is Illumina HiSeq 2000. TCR beta cDNA libraries were prepared using 5'RACE template switching, which introduced a universal primer site and unique molecular identifiers. cDNA synthesis was primed from the TCR beta constant segment and was followed by two successive PCR amplification steps. Regarding the original processing steps: MIGEC was used to demultiplex reads and group the reads by UMI, and MiTCR was used to assemble and quantify clonotypes. To exclude erroneous sequences, any TCR cDNA sequence not supported by at least two reads was discarded. The tcR package was used for downstream repertoire analysis, with clonotypes matched between fractions based on CDR3 nucleotide sequence plus V segment. Antigen specificity was annotated against VDJdb with VDJmatch, allowing one amino acid substitution in CDR3. Reprocessed by TCRdb, the reads give a single entry per CDR3 protein sequence, without DNA. TCRdb assigned the V and J calls; the authors' analysis was not used. The record for this sample contains about 540,000 distinct CDR3 sequences. The leading ten clones occupy 3% to 4.5% of the sample.

Overall study results and their limits: Whether the expanded NKG2C-expressing T cell clones were specific for HCMV antigens was left unclear. In 6 or 7 donors, the dominant CD3+CD56+NKG2C+ clonotypes ranked among the top 10 CD8+ clonotypes, making up about 1.0-7.5% of CD8+ T cells. Those dominant clonotypes were again the most abundant among CD3+CD56-NKG2C+ cells in a few donors, at roughly 25-60.1%.

The material sequenced was blood T cells: a sorted CD56 or NKG2C T cell subset, CD4+ or CD8+ T cells, or bulk PBMC T cells (not recorded which). The V and J segments used are TRBV20-1 and TRBJ2-3; TCRdb's assignment of TRBD1 cannot be checked, as there is no DNA. The sequence was obtained from a man between 18 and 35 years old in good health. Donor details come from another sample of the same person, matched by shared clones. The CDR3 here reads CSARGDRGKGTDTQYF.